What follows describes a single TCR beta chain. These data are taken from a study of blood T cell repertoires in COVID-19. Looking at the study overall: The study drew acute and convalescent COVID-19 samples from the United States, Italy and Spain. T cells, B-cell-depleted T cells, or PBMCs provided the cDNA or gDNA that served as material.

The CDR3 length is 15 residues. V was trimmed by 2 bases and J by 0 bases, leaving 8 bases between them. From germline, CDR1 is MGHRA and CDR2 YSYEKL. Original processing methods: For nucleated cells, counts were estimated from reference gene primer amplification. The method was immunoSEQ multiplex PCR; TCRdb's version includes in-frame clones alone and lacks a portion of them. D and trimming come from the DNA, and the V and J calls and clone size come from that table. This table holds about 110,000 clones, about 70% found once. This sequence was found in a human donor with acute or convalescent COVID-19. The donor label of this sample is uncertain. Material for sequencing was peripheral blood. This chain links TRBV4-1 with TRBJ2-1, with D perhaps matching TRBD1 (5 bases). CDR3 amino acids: CASSQHDSSYNEQFF. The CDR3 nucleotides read TGCGCCAGCAGCCAACACGACAGCTCCTACAATGAGCAGTTCTTC.